The TCR beta chain under discussion was sequenced for a study of blood T cell repertoires in COVID-19. Background on the study: Acute and convalescent COVID-19 specimens originated in the United States, Italy and Spain.

The authors' processing: Nucleated cell counts were estimated from reference gene primer amplification. Assay: immunoSEQ multiplex PCR; the TCRdb copy retains only in-frame clones and omits some. V and J calls plus clone size are reproduced from that table; the DNA served to infer D and trimming. The data contain more than 200,000 clones, around nine tenths of them singletons. Germline V gene lookup returns CDR1 MNHEY and CDR2 SVGAGI. The CDR3 spans 15 residues. Trimming cost V 6 bases and J 3 bases; bases outside gene matches: 10. Those who participated ranged in age from about 18 to 89 years and resided in under 25 US areas. Donors in Cohort 3 who had recovered were those with two negative PCRs, healthcare professional clearance, or resolution of their symptoms.

Sequencing was performed on PBMCs or T cells enriched from blood (not recorded which). This TCR was sampled from a woman aged 45-60 years who had recovered from COVID-19. V is TRBV6-5 and J is TRBJ2-7; 8 nucleotides agree with TRBD1. The DNA for the CDR3 is TGTGCCAGCAGGAACCGGGACAGGAGCGTCTACGAGCAGTACTTC. Encoded protein: CASRNRDRSVYEQYF.